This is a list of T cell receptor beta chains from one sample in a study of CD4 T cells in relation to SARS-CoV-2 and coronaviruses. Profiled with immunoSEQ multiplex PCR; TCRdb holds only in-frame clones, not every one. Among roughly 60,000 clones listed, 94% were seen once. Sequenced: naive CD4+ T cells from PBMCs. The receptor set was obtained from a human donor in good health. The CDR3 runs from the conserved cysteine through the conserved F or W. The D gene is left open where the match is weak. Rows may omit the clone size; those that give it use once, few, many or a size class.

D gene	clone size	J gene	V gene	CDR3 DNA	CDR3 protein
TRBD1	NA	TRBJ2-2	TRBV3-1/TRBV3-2	TGTGCCAGCAGCCACAGGACAGGGTTCTCCGGGGAGCTGTTTTTT	CASSHRTGFSGELFF
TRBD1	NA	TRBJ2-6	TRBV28	TGTGCCAGCAGTTTGTTGACAGGGTCTGGGGCCAACGTCCTGACTTTC	CASSLLTGSGANVLTF
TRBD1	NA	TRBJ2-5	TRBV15	TGTGCCACCAGCAGAGGGGCCGGGACAGGGGTTGGAGAGACCCAGTACTTC	CATSRGAGTGVGETQYF
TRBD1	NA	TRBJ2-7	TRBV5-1	TGCGCCAGCAGCCCAGTGGGACAGTCTCTCTACGAGCAGTACTTC	CASSPVGQSLYEQYF
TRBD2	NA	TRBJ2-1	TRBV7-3	TGTGCCAGCAGCCCCGGGGGGCGGGAGGTCCACAATGAGCAGTTCTTC	CASSPGGREVHNEQFF
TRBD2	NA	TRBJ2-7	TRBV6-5	TGTGCCAGCCGTCGCGGGGGGGAGTCCTACGAGCAGTACTTC	CASRRGGESYEQYF
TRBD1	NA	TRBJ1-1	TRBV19	TGTGCCAGTAGTATAAATGACAGGGGCAACACTGAAGCTTTCTTT	CASSINDRGNTEAFF
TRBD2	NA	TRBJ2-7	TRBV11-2	TGTGCCAGCAGCATCCATCCCTCTCGCGGGGGGCTTAGCTACGAGCAGTACTTC	CASSIHPSRGGLSYEQYF
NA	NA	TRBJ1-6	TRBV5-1	TGCGCCAGCAGCTTCGGGACAAATCTTAATTCACCCCTCCACTTT	CASSFGTNLNSPLHF
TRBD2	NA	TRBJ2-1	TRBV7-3	TGTGCCAGCAGCTTATTACCGATAGCGGGAGGGGAGCAGTTCTTC	CASSLLPIAGGEQFF
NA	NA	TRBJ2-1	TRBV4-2	TGTGCCAGCAGCCAAGCCCTTAGCGGCCCTGGGGTAAATGAGCAGTTCTTC	CASSQALSGPGVNEQFF
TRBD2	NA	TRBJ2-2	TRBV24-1	TGTGCCACCAGTGATTCTAGCGGGAGGGATCCCGGGGAGCTGTTTTTT	CATSDSSGRDPGELFF
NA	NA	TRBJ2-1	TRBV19	TGTGCCAGTAGTACTATCGGGACAATGCCTTACAATGAGCAGTTCTTC	CASSTIGTMPYNEQFF
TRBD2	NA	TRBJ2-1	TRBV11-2	TGTGCCAGCAGCTTAGCCAGCGGGAGAGTCAATGAGCAGTTCTTC	CASSLASGRVNEQFF
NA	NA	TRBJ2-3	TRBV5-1	TGCGCCAGCAGCTTGGGGCGGGATACGCAGTATTTT	CASSLGRDTQYF
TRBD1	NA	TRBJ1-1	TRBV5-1	TGCGCCAGCAGCGCACGTGCGACAGGGGGCACAGTCACTGAAGCTTTCTTT	CASSARATGGTVTEAFF
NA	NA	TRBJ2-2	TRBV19	TGTGCCAGTAGTATGGGGCAGGCGGGGACCGGGGAGCTGTTTTTT	CASSMGQAGTGELFF
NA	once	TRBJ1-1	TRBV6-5	TGTGCCAGCCTCACAGGGAGGGACACTGAAGCTTTCTTT	CASLTGRDTEAFF
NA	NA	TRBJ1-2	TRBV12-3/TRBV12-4	TGTGCCAGCAGTGAGGGCCGCTATGGCTACACCTTC	CASSEGRYGYTF
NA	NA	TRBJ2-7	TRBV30	TGTGCCTGGAAGGCCTTACTGGAGTACGAGCAGTACTTC	CAWKALLEYEQYF
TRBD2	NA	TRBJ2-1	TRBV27	TGTGCCAGGACCTCGCTCGGGAGGAAAAATGAGCAGTTCTTC	CARTSLGRKNEQFF
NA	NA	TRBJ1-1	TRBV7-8	TGTGCCAGCAGCTCGGGACGGATGAACACTGAAGCTTTCTTT	CASSSGRMNTEAFF
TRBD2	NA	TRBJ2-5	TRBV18	TGTGCCAGCTCACCACTTCCGGTTTCTGCGGGAGAAAAAGAGACCCAGTACTTC	CASSPLPVSAGEKETQYF
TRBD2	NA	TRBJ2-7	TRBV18	TGTGCCAGCTCACCACGAGGCGGGAGCCCAGATAGCGAGCAGTACTTC	CASSPRGGSPDSEQYF
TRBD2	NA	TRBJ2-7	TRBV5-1	TGCGCCAGCAGCTTATCGGGGGAGGGCTACGAGCAGTACTTC	CASSLSGEGYEQYF
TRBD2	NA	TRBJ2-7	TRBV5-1	TGCGCCAGCAGCCCCGGGACTAGCGGCTACGAGCAGTACTTC	CASSPGTSGYEQYF
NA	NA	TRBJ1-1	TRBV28	TGTGCCAGCAATCAACCGGGACGGCAAGCGGCTGAAGCTTTCTTT	CASNQPGRQAAEAFF
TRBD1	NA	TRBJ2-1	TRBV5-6	TGTGCCAGCAGCTTAGGCGTGGGACAGGGTTTCTTC	CASSLGVGQGFF
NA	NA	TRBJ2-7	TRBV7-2	TGTGCCAGCAGGGAAGCAGATACCTACGAGCAGTACTTC	CASREADTYEQYF
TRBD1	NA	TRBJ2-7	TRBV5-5	TGTGCCAGCAGCTCGGGACAGGGGTCCTACGAGCAGTACTTC	CASSSGQGSYEQYF
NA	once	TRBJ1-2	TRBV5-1	TGCGCCAGCGGGGTTGGCCAGATTCGGATGGGCTATGGCTACACCTTC	CASGVGQIRMGYGYTF
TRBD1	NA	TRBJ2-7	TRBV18	TGTGCCAGCTCATCAAACAGGGGTGGAGTTAACGAGCAGTACTTC	CASSSNRGGVNEQYF
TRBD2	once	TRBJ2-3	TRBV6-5	TGTGCCAGCAGTTACGGCGGGAGTCCAGATACGCAGTATTTT	CASSYGGSPDTQYF
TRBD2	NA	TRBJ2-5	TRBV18	TGTGCCAGCTCGGAGGGACTAGCGAAAGAGACCCAGTACTTC	CASSEGLAKETQYF
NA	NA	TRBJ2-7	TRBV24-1	TGTGCCACCAGTCTGTCCAGCTCCTACGAGCAGTACTTC	CATSLSSSYEQYF
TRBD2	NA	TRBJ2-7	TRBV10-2	TGCGCCAGCAGTGAACCTAGCGGGAGGGCCGGTGAGCAGTACTTC	CASSEPSGRAGEQYF
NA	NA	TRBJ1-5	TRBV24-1	TGTGCCACCAGTGAAAGGGTCGGTAATCAGCCCCAGCATTTT	CATSERVGNQPQHF
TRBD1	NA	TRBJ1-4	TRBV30	TGTGCCTGGAGCCGGGACAGGGGGCCGCCCCATAATGAAAAACTGTTTTTT	CAWSRDRGPPHNEKLFF
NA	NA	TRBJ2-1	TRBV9	TGTGCCAGCAGCCCCCTCCTAGCGTCAAATGAGCAGTTCTTC	CASSPLLASNEQFF
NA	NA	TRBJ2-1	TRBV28	TGTGCCAGCAGTTCCCCCGGCGGCTCCTACAATGAGCAGTTCTTC	CASSSPGGSYNEQFF
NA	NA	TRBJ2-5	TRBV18	TGTGCCAGCTCACCAATACTTTTAGGCAGGCGCCAAGAGACCCAGTACTTC	CASSPILLGRRQETQYF
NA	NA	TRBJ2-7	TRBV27	TGTGCCAGCAGTTTAACGCCGACAGGGAGGACCTACGAGCAGTACTTC	CASSLTPTGRTYEQYF
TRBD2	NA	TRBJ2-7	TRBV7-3	TGTGCCAGCAGCCTTAGCGGGGGGAGCTCCTACGAGCAGTACTTC	CASSLSGGSSYEQYF
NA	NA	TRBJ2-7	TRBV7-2	TGTGCCATCTCCGGGGGAGACAGGGCGTACGAGCAGTACTTC	CAISGGDRAYEQYF
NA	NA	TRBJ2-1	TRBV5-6	TGTGCCAGCAGCCCACTCCTAACACAATCCTACAATGAGCAGTTCTTC	CASSPLLTQSYNEQFF
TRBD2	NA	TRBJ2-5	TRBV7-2	TGTGCCAGCAGCTTAGGGCCTAGCGGGAACACCCAGTACTTC	CASSLGPSGNTQYF
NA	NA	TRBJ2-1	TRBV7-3	TGTGCCAGCAGCTCCCCGGGACACAGCAATGAGCAGTTCTTC	CASSSPGHSNEQFF
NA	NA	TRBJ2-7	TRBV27	TGTGCCAGCAGCCCAGGGGGGGCGCGGGCCGAGCAGTACTTC	CASSPGGARAEQYF
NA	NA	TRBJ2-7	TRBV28	TGTGCCAGCAGTGGAGGGGGTAAATCCTACGAGCAGTACTTC	CASSGGGKSYEQYF
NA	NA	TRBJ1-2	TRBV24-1	TGTGCCACCAGTGACCTAGACAGACCGGGAGGCTACACCTTC	CATSDLDRPGGYTF
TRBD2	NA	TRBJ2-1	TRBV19	TGTGCCAGCGGGACTAGCGGGAGGGTAGGTGAGCAGTTCTTC	CASGTSGRVGEQFF
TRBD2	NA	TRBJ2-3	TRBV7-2	TGTGCCAGCAGCTTAGTAGCGGGAGGAAGCACAGATACGCAGTATTTT	CASSLVAGGSTDTQYF
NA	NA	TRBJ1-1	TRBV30	TGTGCCTTGCTCGGGGGGCCGAGGACTGAAGCTTTCTTT	CALLGGPRTEAFF
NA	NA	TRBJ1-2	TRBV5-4	TGTGCCAGCAGCGAGGGACTGAACTATGGCTACACCTTC	CASSEGLNYGYTF
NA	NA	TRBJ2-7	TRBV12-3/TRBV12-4	TGTGCCAGCACTCGCGTCGTCCACGAGCAGTACTTC	CASTRVVHEQYF
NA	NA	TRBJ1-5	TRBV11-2	TGTGCCAGCAGCTTAGGCTCTGGCGGGGGCGGTCTTCAGCCCCAGCATTTT	CASSLGSGGGGLQPQHF
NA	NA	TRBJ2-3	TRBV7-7	TGTGCCAGCAGCGGTCGTGAGGGAGATACGCAGTATTTT	CASSGREGDTQYF
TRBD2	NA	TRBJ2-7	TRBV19	TGTGCCAGTAGTCGGAGGACTAGCGGGAACTCCTACGAGCAGTACTTC	CASSRRTSGNSYEQYF
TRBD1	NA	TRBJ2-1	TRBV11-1	TGTGCCAGCAGCTCCCAGGACAGGGGGCTTAGCAATGAGCAGTTCTTC	CASSSQDRGLSNEQFF